This T cell receptor (beta chain) came from a study of blood T cells in healthy people across ages. Overall study: There was about one barcoded beta molecule captured by template switching per two T cells. General study results and limits: From one million sequenced T cells, diversity estimates were lower bounds.

Per sample, a minimum of 6 million PBMCs were isolated. This clonotype was found a few times. Its specificity is unknown. Germline lookup yields CDR1 DFQATT and CDR2 SNEGSKA (reference sequence). The CDR3 extends over 12 amino acids. Trimming removed 5 bases at V and 2 bases at J, with 10 bases between. Primers used in a second PCR of roughly 6 to 11 cycles were a sample-barcoded 5' primer and a J-beta primer mix. Through a template-switch adaptor with 12 random nucleotides, each cDNA molecule received a tag. TCRdb ran MiXCR on the 5' RACE reads and lists one entry per CDR3 protein. The table lists over 1,200,000 distinct CDR3 sequences, approximately 59% of them singletons, with 6.5% to 8.5% in the top ten.

This chain links TRBV20-1 with TRBJ2-7; the D call may be TRBD1 or TRBD2 (5 bases each). This TCR derives from a man between 18 and 29 years old in good health. Sequenced: blood. In DNA, the CDR3 is TGCAGTGCTCGGGACGTTACCTACGAGCAGTACTTC. Translation: CSARDVTYEQYF.